This T cell receptor (beta chain) stems from a study of Ad26.COV2.S vaccination and SARS-CoV-2 variants. As for the study in general: Ad26.COV2.S, an intramuscular injection, was given once or twice 56 days apart.

This clone was recorded once. The CDR3 runs to 16 residues. Germline-derived CDR1 and CDR2 are LNHDA and SQIVND (reference sequence). Trimming took 1 base from V and 3 from J, leaving 16 bases between them. Treatment defined: roughly 19 received Ad26.COV2.S at low or high dose, single or two shots; about 5 received placebo; per-sample allocation not given. Samples analyzed were those drawn on day 63 after the first vaccine or placebo injection. Some clones are missing from TCRdb's copy, which holds only in-frame ones; the method was immunoSEQ multiplex PCR. The data show under 600,000 clones, with roughly nine tenths seen just once and around 1.6% held by the top ten.

V and J are TRBV19 and TRBJ2-7, with D perhaps being TRBD1 or TRBD2 (5 bases each). The specimen comprised peripheral blood, sampled in a trial of Ad26.COV2.S vaccine versus placebo. The TCR originated in a person between 18 and 65 years old who received the Ad26.COV2.S COVID-19 vaccine or a placebo. Here the CDR3 DNA reads TGTGCCAGTAGTATAGCGACGGGACCTCTCGGCTACGAGCAGTACTTC. It translates to CASSIATGPLGYEQYF.